This T cell receptor beta chain is from a study of blood T cell repertoires in COVID-19. The repertoire was sequenced with immunoSEQ multiplex PCR; TCRdb's copy has only in-frame clones and lacks some. The repertoire holds roughly 26,000 clones, with over 90% as singletons. The specimen was peripheral blood. The source is a human donor in a cohort sampled during active COVID-19.

This CDR3 is CAWSSTGIYGYTF. CDR3 bases: TGTGCCTGGAGTTCGACAGGGATCTATGGCTACACCTTC. The chain joins TRBV30 to TRBJ1-2, with 7 bases identical to TRBD1. Germline loops: CDR1 GTSNPN, CDR2 SVGIG (reference sequence). The junction had 4 bases not matched to a gene; V was cut back by 2 bases and J by 4 bases. The CDR3 spans 13 residues.